This paragraph reports one T cell receptor beta chain. Original processing methods: From reference gene primer amplification, estimates of nucleated cell counts were derived. Repertoires were generated with immunoSEQ multiplex PCR, while TCRdb's copy carries only in-frame clones and drops some. V, J and clone size derive from that table, while D and trimming were established from the DNA sequence. The sample carries around 77,000 clones, 65% to 80% recorded once. This record comes from a study of blood T cell repertoires in COVID-19. On the study more broadly: Spain, Italy and the United States supplied samples that represented acute and convalescent COVID-19. T cells, B-cell-depleted T cells, or PBMCs supplied cDNA or gDNA.

Sequenced sample: peripheral blood. The clonotype comes from a woman aged 80 or older with active or convalescent COVID-19.

CDR3 amino acids: CASSSEAGASNSPLHF. Written as DNA, the CDR3 is TGCGCCAGCAGCTCGGAGGCAGGGGCGTCTAATTCACCCCTCCACTTT. The chain combines TRBV5-1 with TRBJ1-6; TRBD1 might be the D (6 bases). The CDR3 totals 16 residues. Germline values: CDR1 SGHRS, CDR2 YFSETQ. V shed 3 bases and J shed 6 bases, with 16 bases lying between them.